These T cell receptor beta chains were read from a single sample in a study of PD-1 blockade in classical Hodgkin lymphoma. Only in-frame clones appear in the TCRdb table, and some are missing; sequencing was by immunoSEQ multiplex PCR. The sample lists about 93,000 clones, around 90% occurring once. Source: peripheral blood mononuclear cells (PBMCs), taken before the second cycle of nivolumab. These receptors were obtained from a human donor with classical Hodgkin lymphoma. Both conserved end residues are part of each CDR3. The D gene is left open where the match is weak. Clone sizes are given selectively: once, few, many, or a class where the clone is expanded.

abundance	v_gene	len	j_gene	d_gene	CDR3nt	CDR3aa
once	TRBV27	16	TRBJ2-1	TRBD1	TGTGCCAGCAGTGACCAGGGGGCGGCTTCTTACAATGAGCAGTTCTTC	CASSDQGAASYNEQFF
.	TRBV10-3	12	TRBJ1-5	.	TGTGCCATCTCCGTGGGCAATCAGCCCCAGCATTTT	CAISVGNQPQHF
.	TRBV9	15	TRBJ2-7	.	TGTGCCAGCAGCGTAGAGTCCCACCCCCTCTACGAGCAGTACTTC	CASSVESHPLYEQYF
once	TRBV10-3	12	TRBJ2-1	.	TGTGCCATCAGTGAGGGTCTCGGGGAGCAGTTCTTC	CAISEGLGEQFF
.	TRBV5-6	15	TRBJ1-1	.	TGTGCCAGCAGCTTGGGGCCGCGGACCAACACTGAAGCTTTCTTT	CASSLGPRTNTEAFF
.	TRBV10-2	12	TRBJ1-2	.	TGCGCCAGCAGTGACTCAGGGACGGGCTACACCTTC	CASSDSGTGYTF
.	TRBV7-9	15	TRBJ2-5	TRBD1	TGTGCCAGCAGCCCCGGGACAGGGATGCGGGAGACCCAGTACTTC	CASSPGTGMRETQYF
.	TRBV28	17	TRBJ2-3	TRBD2	TGTGCCAGCAGAGAAATCCCACTAGCGGGAGTGACAGATACGCAGTATTTT	CASREIPLAGVTDTQYF
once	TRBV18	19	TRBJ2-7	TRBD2	TGTGCCAGCTCACCACTAATTCTAGCGGGAGGCCTGAGCTCCTACGAGCAGTACTTC	CASSPLILAGGLSSYEQYF
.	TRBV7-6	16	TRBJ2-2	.	TGTGCCAGCAGCTTAATTCCACTCCCGAACACCGGGGAGCTGTTTTTT	CASSLIPLPNTGELFF
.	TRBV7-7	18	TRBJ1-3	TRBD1	TGTGCCAGCAGCTTCCACCGCGGACAGGGAGTCAGGGGAAACACCATATATTTT	CASSFHRGQGVRGNTIYF
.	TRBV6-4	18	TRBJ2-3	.	TGTGCCAGCAGTGAAATCCCCGGACGAACGGCGGTCACAGATACGCAGTATTTT	CASSEIPGRTAVTDTQYF
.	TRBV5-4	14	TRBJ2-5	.	TGTGCCAGCAGCTCAGCAACGACGGGCAAGACCCAGTACTTC	CASSSATTGKTQYF
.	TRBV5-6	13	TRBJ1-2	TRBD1	TGTGCCAGCAGTCCAGGGGGCGCCTATGGCTACACCTTC	CASSPGGAYGYTF
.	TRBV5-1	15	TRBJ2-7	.	TGCGCCAGCAGCTTGGTAGGCGGAGCCACCCGGGAGCAGTACTTC	CASSLVGGATREQYF
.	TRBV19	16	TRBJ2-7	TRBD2	TGTGCCAGTAGTAGGTGGCTAGCGGTTAGCTCCTACGAGCAGTACTTC	CASSRWLAVSSYEQYF